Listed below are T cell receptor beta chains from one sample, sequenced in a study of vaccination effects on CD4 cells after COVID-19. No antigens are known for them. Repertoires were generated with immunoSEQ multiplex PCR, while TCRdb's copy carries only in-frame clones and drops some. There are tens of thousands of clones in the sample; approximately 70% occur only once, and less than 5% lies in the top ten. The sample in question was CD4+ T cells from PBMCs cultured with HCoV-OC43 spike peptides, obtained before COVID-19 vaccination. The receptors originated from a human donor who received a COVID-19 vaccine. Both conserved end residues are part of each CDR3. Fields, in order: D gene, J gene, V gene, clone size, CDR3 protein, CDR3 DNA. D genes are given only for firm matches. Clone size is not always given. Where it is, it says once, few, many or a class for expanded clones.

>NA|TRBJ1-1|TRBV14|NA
CASSQDLGVVLTEAFF
TGTGCCAGCAGCCAAGACTTAGGGGTAGTACTCACTGAAGCTTTCTTT
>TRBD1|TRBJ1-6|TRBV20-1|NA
CSASLSPGQGNSPLHF
TGCAGTGCTAGTCTAAGCCCGGGACAGGGTAATTCACCCCTCCACTTT
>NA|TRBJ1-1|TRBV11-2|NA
CASSFLPGNTEAFF
TGTGCCAGCAGCTTTTTACCAGGGAACACTGAAGCTTTCTTT
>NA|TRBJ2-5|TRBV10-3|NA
CATVGDKQETQYF
TGTGCCACCGTCGGGGACAAACAAGAGACCCAGTACTTC
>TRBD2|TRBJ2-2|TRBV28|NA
CASSPGGDTGELFF
TGTGCCAGCAGTCCCGGGGGGGACACCGGGGAGCTGTTTTTT
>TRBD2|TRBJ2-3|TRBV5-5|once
CASSSRGGVPDTQYF
TGTGCCAGCAGCAGCCGGGGGGGCGTGCCAGATACGCAGTATTTT
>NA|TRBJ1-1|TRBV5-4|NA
CASSLTGNPNTEAFF
TGTGCCAGCAGCTTGACTGGGAACCCGAACACTGAAGCTTTCTTT
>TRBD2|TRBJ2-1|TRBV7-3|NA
CASSLAGAYNEQFF
TGTGCCAGCAGCTTAGCGGGGGCCTACAATGAGCAGTTCTTC
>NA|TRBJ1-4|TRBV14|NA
CASSHRRNEKLFF
TGTGCCAGCAGCCATAGGCGGAATGAAAAACTGTTTTTT
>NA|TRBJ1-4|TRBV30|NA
CAWSPISSTNEKLFF
TGTGCCTGGAGCCCTATATCTTCAACTAATGAAAAACTGTTTTTT
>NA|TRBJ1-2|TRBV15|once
CATSSGRTSYGYTF
TGTGCCACCAGCAGCGGCAGGACGAGCTATGGCTACACCTTC
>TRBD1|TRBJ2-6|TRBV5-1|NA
CASSQGDSGANVLTF
TGCGCCAGCAGCCAGGGGGACTCTGGGGCCAACGTCCTGACTTTC
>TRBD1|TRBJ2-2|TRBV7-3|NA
CASRLGRGPGELFF
TGTGCCAGCAGGCTAGGCAGGGGGCCCGGGGAGCTGTTTTTT
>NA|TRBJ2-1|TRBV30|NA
CAWSWRARTYNEQFF
TGTGCCTGGAGTTGGAGAGCACGGACCTACAATGAGCAGTTCTTC
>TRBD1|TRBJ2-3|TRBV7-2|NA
CASSPGQATDTQYF
TGTGCCAGCAGCCCGGGACAGGCCACAGATACGCAGTATTTT
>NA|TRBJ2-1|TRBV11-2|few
CASSLTGGDNEQFF
TGTGCCAGCAGCTTAACGGGGGGCGACAATGAGCAGTTCTTC
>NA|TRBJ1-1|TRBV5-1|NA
CASSPGRGADTEAFF
TGCGCCAGCAGCCCGGGTCGGGGGGCAGACACTGAAGCTTTCTTT
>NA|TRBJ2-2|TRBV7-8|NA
CAAQVRSKTGELFF
TGTGCCGCCCAGGTCCGGTCGAAAACCGGGGAGCTGTTTTTT
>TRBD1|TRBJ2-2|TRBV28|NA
CASSAPGTGTGELFF
TGTGCCAGCAGTGCCCCCGGGACAGGGACCGGGGAGCTGTTTTTT
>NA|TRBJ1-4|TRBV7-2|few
CASSFFRGEKLFF
TGTGCCAGCAGCTTCTTCAGGGGTGAAAAACTGTTTTTT
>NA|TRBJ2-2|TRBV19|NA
CASTRTPTGELFF
TGTGCCAGTACCAGAACCCCAACTGGGGAGCTGTTTTTT
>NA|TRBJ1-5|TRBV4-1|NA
CASSQDPVTGQPQHF
TGCGCCAGCAGCCAAGACCCCGTAACGGGTCAGCCCCAGCATTTT
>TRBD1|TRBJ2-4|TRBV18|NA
CASSSTGGIGDIQYF
TGTGCCAGCTCATCCACAGGGGGCATTGGGGACATTCAGTACTTC
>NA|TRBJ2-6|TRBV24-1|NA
CAIQDVNSGANVLTF
TGTGCCATTCAGGACGTCAACTCTGGGGCCAACGTCCTGACTTTC
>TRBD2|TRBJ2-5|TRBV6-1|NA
CASSVGLASISETQYF
TGTGCCAGCAGTGTAGGACTAGCGTCCATCTCGGAGACCCAGTACTTC
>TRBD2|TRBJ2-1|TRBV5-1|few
CASSRGTSGGAGNEQFF
TGCGCCAGCAGCAGAGGGACTAGCGGGGGGGCCGGTAATGAGCAGTTCTTC
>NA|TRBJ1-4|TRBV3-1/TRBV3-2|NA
CASSQGPFATNEKLFF
TGTGCCAGCAGCCAAGGGCCGTTTGCAACTAATGAAAAACTGTTTTTT
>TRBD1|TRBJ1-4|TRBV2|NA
CASNLQGQGEKLFF
TGTGCCAGCAACCTACAGGGGCAAGGTGAAAAACTGTTTTTT
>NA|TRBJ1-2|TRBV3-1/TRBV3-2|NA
CASSQGRDRRQSF
TGTGCCAGCAGCCAAGGACGCGACAGGCGCCAATCCTTC
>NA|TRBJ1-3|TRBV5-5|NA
CASSMNSRDTIYF
TGTGCCAGCAGCATGAACAGCAGAGACACCATATATTTT
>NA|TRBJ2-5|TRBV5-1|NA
CASSFGSPGQETQYF
TGCGCCAGCAGCTTCGGCAGTCCCGGCCAAGAGACCCAGTACTTC
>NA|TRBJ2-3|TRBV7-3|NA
CASSLGLLENGADTQYF
TGTGCCAGCAGCTTAGGGCTTTTGGAAAATGGGGCAGATACGCAGTATTTT
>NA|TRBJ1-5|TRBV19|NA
CASSGQGHNQPQHF
TGTGCCAGTAGTGGTCAGGGTCACAATCAGCCCCAGCATTTT
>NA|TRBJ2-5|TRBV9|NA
CASSVAPASQETQYF
TGTGCCAGCAGCGTAGCCCCCGCTAGTCAAGAGACCCAGTACTTC
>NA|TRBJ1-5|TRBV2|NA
CASQSDSNQPQHF
TGTGCCAGCCAGTCGGACAGCAATCAGCCCCAGCATTTT
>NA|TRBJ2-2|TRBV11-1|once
CASTPGSTGELFF
TGTGCCAGCACCCCAGGTAGCACCGGGGAGCTGTTTTTT
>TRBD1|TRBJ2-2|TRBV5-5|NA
CASSLGQGSNTGELFF
TGTGCCAGCAGCTTGGGACAGGGCTCGAACACCGGGGAGCTGTTTTTT
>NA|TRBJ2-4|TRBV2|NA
CASTGGLQNIQYF
TGTGCCAGCACAGGGGGGCTTCAAAACATTCAGTACTTC
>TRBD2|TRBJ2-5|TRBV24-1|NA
CATSEASGGQETQYF
TGTGCCACCAGTGAGGCTAGCGGGGGGCAAGAGACCCAGTACTTC
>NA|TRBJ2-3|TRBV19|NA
CASSIRISVGGETDTQYF
TGTGCCAGTAGTATCAGAATCTCGGTCGGGGGCGAAACAGATACGCAGTATTTT
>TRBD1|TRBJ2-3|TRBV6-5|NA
CASTYRGQGDTQYF
TGTGCCAGCACCTACAGGGGGCAGGGAGATACGCAGTATTTT
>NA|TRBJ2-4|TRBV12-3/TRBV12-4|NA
CASSLGTVNIQYF
TGTGCCAGCAGTTTAGGGACAGTAAACATTCAGTACTTC
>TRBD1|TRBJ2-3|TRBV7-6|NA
CASSLRGGVTDTQYF
TGTGCCAGCAGCTTACGAGGGGGCGTCACAGATACGCAGTATTTT
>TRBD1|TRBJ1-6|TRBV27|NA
CASSQRQGTPLHF
TGTGCCAGCAGTCAGAGACAGGGAACACCCCTCCACTTT
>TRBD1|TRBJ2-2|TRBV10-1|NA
CASRGQESGELFF
TGCGCCAGCAGAGGACAGGAATCCGGGGAGCTGTTTTTT
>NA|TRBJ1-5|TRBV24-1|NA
CATGDGNSNQPQHF
TGTGCCACCGGGGACGGCAATAGCAATCAGCCCCAGCATTTT
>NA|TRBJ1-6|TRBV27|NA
CASSLGGRSPLHF
TGTGCCAGCAGTTTAGGGGGGCGGTCACCCCTCCACTTT
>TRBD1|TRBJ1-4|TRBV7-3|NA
CASSSPGQGKEKLFF
TGTGCCAGCAGCTCGCCGGGACAGGGAAAAGAAAAACTGTTTTTT
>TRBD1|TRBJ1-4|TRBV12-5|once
CASGPGQGNEKLFF
TGTGCTAGTGGACCGGGACAGGGGAATGAAAAACTGTTTTTT
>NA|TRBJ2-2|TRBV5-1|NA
CASKGGASGGELFF
TGCGCCAGCAAGGGAGGCGCTTCGGGCGGGGAGCTGTTTTTT
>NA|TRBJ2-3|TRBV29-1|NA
CSVMDGTDTQYF
TGCAGCGTTATGGACGGAACAGATACGCAGTATTTT
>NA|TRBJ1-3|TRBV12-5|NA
CASALDWSSGNTIYF
TGTGCTAGTGCCTTGGACTGGAGCTCTGGAAACACCATATATTTT